This T cell receptor beta chain was sequenced during a study of response to subunit inactivated influenza vaccine. Study-wide findings and caveats: The authors offered the suggestion that each seasonal influenza vaccination recruits few new T cells.

TCRdb reanalysed the RT-PCR reads using MiXCR and keeps one entry per CDR3 protein. Of around 520,000 distinct CDR3 sequences in the sample, 10% to 15% were seen once. This clonotype showed up just a few times. Antigen: not known. Germline V CDR1 and CDR2: LGHNA, YSLEER. V lost 0 bases and J lost 3; bases outside the gene matches: 5. The CDR3 length is 16 residues. The receptor comes from a man aged 45-60 years who received an inactivated influenza vaccine. The chain joins TRBV4-3 to TRBJ2-1, with 7 bases aligning to TRBD1. The specimen comprised PBMCs from blood, sampled on the day of vaccination. The CDR3 is CASSQEGRGFYNEQFF. CDR3 nucleotides: TGCGCCAGCAGCCAAGAGGGCAGGGGGTTCTACAATGAGCAGTTCTTC.